This T cell receptor beta chain originates from a study of blood T cells in healthy people across ages. Study-level results: Diversity of TCR beta per million T cells declined in a roughly linear way with age. Diversity figures based on one million T cells were deemed too low. Not knowing donor CMV status may have confounded expanded clonotype changes.

Through a sample-barcoded 5' primer and a J-beta primer mix, a second PCR was run for roughly 7 to 12 cycles. In TCRdb, the 5' RACE reads were re-called with MiXCR into one record per CDR3 protein. The table includes more than 1 million distinct CDR3 sequences, roughly 45% detected once. The germline V gene has CDR1 WSHSY and CDR2 SAAADI. Trimming pared 6 bases from V and 0 bases from J, leaving 12 bases between. This CDR3 has 16 amino acids. In regard to this clonotype: Its antigen is unknown.

With each sample, at least 5 micrograms of total RNA were extracted. The sample taken for sequencing was blood. The chain combines TRBV10-2 with TRBJ2-6; D not resolved. The source of this sequence is an older woman in good health. CDR3 nucleotide sequence: TGCGCCAGCAGACACACGGGCAGCTCTGGGGCCAACGTCCTGACTTTC. As protein: CASRHTGSSGANVLTF.